This TCR beta chain is drawn from a study of cytomegalovirus exposure and HLA in healthy donors. Study-wide findings and caveats: Cytomegalovirus association was listed for roughly 160 TCR beta chains.

The repertoire was sequenced with immunoSEQ multiplex PCR; TCRdb's copy has only in-frame clones and lacks some. This sample has around 300,000 clones, with roughly 90% found just once. Comments on this clone: Antigen: not known.

There are 15 residues in the CDR3. Per germline, CDR1 SEHNR and CDR2 FQNEAQ (reference sequence). V dropped 2 bases and J dropped 7 bases, with 15 bases sitting between them. The study drew the donors from its approximately 120-subject validation cohort, separate from the approximately 690-subject first cohort. The TCR originated in a young woman in good health and CMV-seronegative. The sequenced sample was PBMCs. The V gene is TRBV7-9, the J gene TRBJ1-5; D is undetermined. The CDR3 loop is CASSLLREQHQPQHF. CDR3 coding DNA: TGTGCCAGCAGCTTACTTAGGGAGCAGCACCAGCCCCAGCATTTT.